This paragraph reports one T cell receptor beta chain. The CDR3 has 15 residues. V lost 4 bases to trimming and J lost 4 bases; unmatched junction nucleotides: 7. The germline gives CDR1 LGHNA, CDR2 YSLEER. These data belong to a study of OX40 agonist ivuxolimab in advanced cancers. At the level of the study: Hepatocellular carcinoma, melanoma, renal cell or head and neck cancer occurred in dose-escalation patients.

Generated by immunoSEQ multiplex PCR, the TCRdb table keeps only in-frame clones and is missing some. The profile covers 9,500 to 15,000 clones, with about 69% appearing a single time and approximately 26% taken by the ten largest. The clonotype was recovered from an adult with an advanced solid tumor such as melanoma, head and neck, liver or kidney cancer. This rearrangement joins TRBV4-3 to TRBJ1-2, with 9 nucleotides matching TRBD1. Sequenced material: CD4+ or CD8+ T cells sorted from blood, taken in a trial of the OX40 agonist ivuxolimab. The CDR3 loop reads CASSPDRGESYGYTF. The CDR3 DNA is TGCGCCAGCAGCCCTGACAGGGGGGAATCCTATGGCTACACCTTC.